This T cell receptor beta chain was recovered during a study of blood T cell repertoires in COVID-19. The protocol was immunoSEQ multiplex PCR, while the TCRdb copy is restricted to in-frame clones and leaves out a portion. In the table there are 98,000 or so clones, approximately 88% of which are singletons. Germline-derived CDR1 and CDR2 are SNHLY and FYNNEI. The CDR3 covers 15 residues. Trimming took 5 bases from V and 1 from J; bases not matched to a gene: 6. Sequencing was carried out using peripheral blood. This chain links TRBV2 with TRBJ2-3; 7 nucleotides line up with TRBD2. The source is a human donor in a cohort sampled during active COVID-19. The CDR3 sequence: CASSYQSGGTDTQYF. CDR3 DNA: TGTGCCAGCAGTTACCAGAGCGGGGGCACAGATACGCAGTATTTT. The whole variable domain, remainder taken from reference TRBV2 and TRBJ2-3, is EPEVTQTPSHQVTQMGQEVILRCVPISNHLYFYWYRQILGQKVEFLVSFYNNEISEKSEIFDDQFSVERPDGSNFTLKIRSTKLEDSAMYFCASSYQSGGTDTQYFGPGTRLTVL.